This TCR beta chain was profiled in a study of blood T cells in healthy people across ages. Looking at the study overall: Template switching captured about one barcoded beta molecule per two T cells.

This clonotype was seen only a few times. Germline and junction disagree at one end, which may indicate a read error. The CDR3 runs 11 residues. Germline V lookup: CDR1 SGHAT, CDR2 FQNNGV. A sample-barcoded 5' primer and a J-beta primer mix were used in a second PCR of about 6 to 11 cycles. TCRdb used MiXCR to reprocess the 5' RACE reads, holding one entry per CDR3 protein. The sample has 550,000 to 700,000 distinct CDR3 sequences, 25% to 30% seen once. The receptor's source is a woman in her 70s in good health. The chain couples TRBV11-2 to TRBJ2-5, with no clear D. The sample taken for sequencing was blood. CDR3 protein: CANSLLGVEYF. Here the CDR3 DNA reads TGTGCCAACAGCCTTCTCGGAGTGGAGTACTTC.